This TCR beta chain was sequenced for a study of blood T cells in healthy people across ages. Study outcomes and limitations: It was the long-lived donors that had more naive CD4+ cells and higher diversity than aged donors.

The CDR3 contains 18 residues. The V gene's germline CDR1 is SGHRS and CDR2 YFSETQ. Trimming removed 4 bases from V and 5 bases from J; junction bases left unmatched: 16. Notes on this clonotype: The antigen is undetermined.

A second PCR of 7 to 11 cycles used a sample-barcoded 5' primer and a J-beta primer mix. TCRdb re-derived calls from the 5' RACE reads in MiXCR, one entry per CDR3 protein. The table lists 700,000 to 900,000 distinct CDR3 sequences, around a quarter of them singletons, with 3% in the top ten. The same sample was also studied in work on T cells of mothers and their children.

The sample comprised blood. The V and J genes are TRBV5-1 and TRBJ2-1, with 9 bases that match TRBD2. This sequence originates from a boy aged 5-17 years in good health. CDR3 in DNA: TGCGCCAGCAGCCTTCATGTAATTCTAGCGGGGTCGAACAATGAGCAGTTCTTC. Encoded protein: CASSLHVILAGSNNEQFF.